This T cell receptor beta chain was sequenced for a study of vaccination and CD4 T cells after COVID-19. Study context: Overlapping SARS-CoV-2, HCoV-NL63, HCoV-OC43 and HCoV-229E spike peptides stimulated the cells.

The germline V and J ends were trimmed by 3 bases and 2 bases, with 10 bases remaining between them. Germline CDR1 reads LNHDA; CDR2 reads SQIVND (reference sequence). This CDR3 has 14 residues. Sequencing of cultured CD4+ T cell DNA used the Oncomine TCR Beta short-read assay. TCRdb processed the PCR reads anew with MiXCR; each CDR3 protein has one entry. The sample contains some 4,000 distinct CDR3 sequences, about a fifth of which appear only once. Broader study findings: It was found that, in convalescent patients, 304 of 307 vaccine-specific clones were spike mono-reactive.

Treatment defined: approximately nine-day PBMC culture with coronavirus spike peptide pools or control peptides (ViraFEST assay). A half-volume replacement of the medium with fresh IL-2 medium was performed on days 3 and 7. Turning to this clonotype: The antigen is undetermined.

The origin of this receptor is a human donor who had recovered from COVID-19. The chain links TRBV19 to TRBJ2-5, with D unresolved. The specimen was CD4+ T cells from blood, cultured in vitro. CDR3 nucleotide sequence: TGTGCCAGTAGTATGGGCAGGACGCAAGAGACCCAGTACTTC. Amino acid sequence: CASSMGRTQETQYF. Together with reference TRBV19 and TRBJ2-5, the CDR3 gives the full variable domain: DGGITQSPKYLFRKEGQNVTLSCEQNLNHDAMYWYRQDPGQGLRLIYYSQIVNDFQKGDIAEGYSVSREKKESFPLTVTSAQKNPTAFYLCASSMGRTQETQYFGPGTRLLVL.